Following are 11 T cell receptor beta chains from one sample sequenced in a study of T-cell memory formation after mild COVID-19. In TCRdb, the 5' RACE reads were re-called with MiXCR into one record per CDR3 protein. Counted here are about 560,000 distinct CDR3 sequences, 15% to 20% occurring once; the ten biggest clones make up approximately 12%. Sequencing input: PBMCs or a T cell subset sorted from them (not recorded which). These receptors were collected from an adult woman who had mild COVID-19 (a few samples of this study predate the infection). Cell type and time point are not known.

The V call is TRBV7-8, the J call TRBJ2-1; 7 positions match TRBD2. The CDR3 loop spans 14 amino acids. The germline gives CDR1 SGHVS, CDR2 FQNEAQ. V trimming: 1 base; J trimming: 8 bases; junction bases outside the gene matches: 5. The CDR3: CASSLESGNYEQFF. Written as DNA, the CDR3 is TGTGCCAGCAGCTTAGAAAGCGGGAACTATGAGCAGTTCTTC. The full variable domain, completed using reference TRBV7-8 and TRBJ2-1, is GAGVSQSPRYKVAKRGQDVALRCDPISGHVSLFWYQQALGQGPEFLTYFQNEAQLDKSGLPSDRFFAERPEGSVSTLKIQRTQQEDSAVYLCASSLESGNYEQFFGPGTRLTVL.

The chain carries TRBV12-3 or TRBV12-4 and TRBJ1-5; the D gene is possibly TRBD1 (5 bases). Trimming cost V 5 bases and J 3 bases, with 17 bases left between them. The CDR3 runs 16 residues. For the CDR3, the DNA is TGTGCCAGCAGTCCGCCGACCCAGGGTATCAATCAGCCCCAGCATTTT. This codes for CASSPPTQGINQPQHF.

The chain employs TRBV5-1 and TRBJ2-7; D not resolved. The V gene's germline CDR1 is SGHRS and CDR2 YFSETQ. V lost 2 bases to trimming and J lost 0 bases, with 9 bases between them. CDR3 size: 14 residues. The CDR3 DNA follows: TGCGCCAGCAGCTTCCGTCGGAACTCCTACGAGCAGTACTTC. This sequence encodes CASSFRRNSYEQYF.

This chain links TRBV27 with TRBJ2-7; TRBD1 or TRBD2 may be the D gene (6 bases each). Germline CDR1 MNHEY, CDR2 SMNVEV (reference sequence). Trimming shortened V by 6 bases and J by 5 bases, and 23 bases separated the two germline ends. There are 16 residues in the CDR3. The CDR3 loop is CASSGHRVQRVNEQYF. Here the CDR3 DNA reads TGTGCCAGCAGCGGACACAGGGTCCAGCGGGTTAACGAGCAGTACTTC.

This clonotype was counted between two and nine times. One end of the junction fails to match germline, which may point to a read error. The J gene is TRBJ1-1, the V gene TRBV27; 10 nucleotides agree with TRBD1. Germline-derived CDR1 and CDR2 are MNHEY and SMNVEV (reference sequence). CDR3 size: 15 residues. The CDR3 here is CASSLRTGGNSEAFF. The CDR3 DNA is TGTGCCAGCAGTTTACGGACAGGGGGGAACTCTGAAGCTTTCTTT.

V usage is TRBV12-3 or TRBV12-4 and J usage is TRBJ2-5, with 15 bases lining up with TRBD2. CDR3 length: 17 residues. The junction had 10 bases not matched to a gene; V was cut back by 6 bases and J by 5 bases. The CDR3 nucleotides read TGTGCCAGCAGCCCAGGGAGGACTAGCGGGGGGGCGGAGACCCAGTACTTC. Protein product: CASSPGRTSGGAETQYF.

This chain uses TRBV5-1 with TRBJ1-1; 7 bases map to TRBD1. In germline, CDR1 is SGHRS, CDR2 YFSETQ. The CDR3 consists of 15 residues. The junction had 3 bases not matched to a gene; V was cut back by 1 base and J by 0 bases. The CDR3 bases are TGCGCCAGCAGCTTGAACGGACAGGTGAACACTGAAGCTTTCTTT. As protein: CASSLNGQVNTEAFF.

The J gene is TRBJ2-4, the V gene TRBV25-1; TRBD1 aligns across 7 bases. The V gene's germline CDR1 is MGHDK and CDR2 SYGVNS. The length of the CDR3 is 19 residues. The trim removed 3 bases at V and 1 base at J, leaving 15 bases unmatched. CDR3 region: CASSDCTTTGIMAKNIQYF. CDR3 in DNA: TGTGCCAGCAGTGACTGCACAACGACAGGGATAATGGCCAAAAACATTCAGTACTTC.

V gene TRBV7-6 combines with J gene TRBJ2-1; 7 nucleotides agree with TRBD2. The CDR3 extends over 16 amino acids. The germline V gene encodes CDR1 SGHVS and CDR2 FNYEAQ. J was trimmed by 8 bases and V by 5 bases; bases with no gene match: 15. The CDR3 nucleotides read TGTGCCAGCAGCCCCATTCCGGGGCGGGAGTACCATGAGCAGTTCTTC. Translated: CASSPIPGREYHEQFF.

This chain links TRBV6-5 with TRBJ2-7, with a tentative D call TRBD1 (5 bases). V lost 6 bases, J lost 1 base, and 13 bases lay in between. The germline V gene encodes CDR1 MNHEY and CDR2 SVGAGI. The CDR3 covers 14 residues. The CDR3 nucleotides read TGTGCCAGCAGGTCTTCGGACATATCCTACGAGCAGTACTTC. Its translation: CASRSSDISYEQYF.

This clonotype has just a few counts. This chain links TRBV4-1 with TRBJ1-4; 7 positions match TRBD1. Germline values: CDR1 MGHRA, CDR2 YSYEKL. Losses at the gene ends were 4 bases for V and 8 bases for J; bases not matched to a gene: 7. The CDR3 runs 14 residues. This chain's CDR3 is CASSLGTVTEKLFF. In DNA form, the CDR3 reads TGCGCCAGCAGCCTCGGGACAGTGACCGAAAAACTGTTTTTT.